This is a list of T cell receptor beta chains from one sample in a study of T cell responses to AZD1222 COVID-19 vaccine. Some clones are missing from TCRdb's copy, which holds only in-frame ones; the method was immunoSEQ multiplex PCR. The sample shows about 140,000 clones, around 90% of them seen only once. Here the sequenced sample was peripheral blood, taken on day 0 of AZD1222 vaccination. The receptors derive from an adult in good health. CDR3s include the opening cysteine and the closing phenylalanine or tryptophan. A D gene is named only where the DNA matches it firmly. Size tells how often a clone was seen (once, few, many) or the class of an expanded clone, and some rows leave it out.

>TRBV29-1|-|TRBD1|TRBJ1-2
CSVEDGTVGRYTF
TGCAGCGTTGAAGATGGGACAGTTGGACGCTACACCTTC
>TRBV7-2|-|-|TRBJ2-7
CASSSDTYEQYF
TGTGCCAGCAGCTCGGATACCTACGAGCAGTACTTC
>TRBV25-1|-|-|TRBJ1-5
CASSESGIMGQPQHF
TGTGCCAGCAGTGAGTCAGGGATTATGGGTCAGCCCCAGCATTTT
>TRBV9|few|-|TRBJ1-3
CASSPDLAASGNTIYF
TGTGCCAGCAGCCCCGACCTAGCGGCTTCTGGAAACACCATATATTTT
>TRBV6-5|-|TRBD1|TRBJ1-4
CASRTGTGPLKLFF
TGTGCCAGCAGGACCGGGACAGGGCCTCTAAAACTGTTTTTT
>TRBV7-4|-|TRBD1|TRBJ1-6
CASSPRPGDRGSNNSPLHF
TGTGCCAGCAGCCCCCGCCCAGGAGACAGGGGAAGTAATAATTCACCCCTCCACTTT
>TRBV18|-|-|TRBJ1-2
CASSPEGVRNYGYTF
TGTGCCAGCTCACCCGAGGGAGTTAGAAACTATGGCTACACCTTC
>TRBV29-1|-|TRBD2|TRBJ2-7
CSVEDPSGYEQYF
TGCAGCGTTGAAGACCCTAGCGGCTACGAGCAGTACTTC
>TRBV6-6|-|TRBD2|TRBJ2-7
CASSYTSGSSYEQYF
TGTGCCAGCAGTTACACTAGCGGAAGCTCCTACGAGCAGTACTTC
>TRBV19|many|-|TRBJ2-1
CASSMEQGYNEQFF
TGTGCCAGTAGTATGGAACAGGGATACAATGAGCAGTTCTTC
>TRBV11-2|-|-|TRBJ2-2
CASSGTLPPGELFF
TGTGCCAGCAGCGGGACGCTCCCCCCCGGGGAGCTGTTTTTT
>TRBV7-9|-|TRBD1|TRBJ2-7
CASSAAGQGRSYEQYF
TGTGCCAGCAGCGCCGCCGGACAGGGACGTTCCTACGAGCAGTACTTC
>TRBV4-2|-|-|TRBJ2-1
CASSQGSYNEQFF
TGTGCCAGCAGCCAAGGGTCCTACAATGAGCAGTTCTTC
>TRBV6-6|once|-|TRBJ1-2
CASSYSQTALNYGYTF
TGTGCCAGCAGTTACTCGCAGACAGCCCTTAACTATGGCTACACCTTC
>TRBV11-2|-|TRBD1|TRBJ2-7
CASSLEQGRLYEQYF
TGTGCCAGCAGCCTCGAACAGGGGCGACTCTACGAGCAGTACTTC
>TRBV2|-|-|TRBJ2-1
CASSERPGDYNEQFF
TGTGCCAGCAGCGAGCGTCCGGGGGACTACAATGAGCAGTTCTTC
>TRBV5-1|-|-|TRBJ1-4
CASSPAGLREKLFF
TGCGCCAGCAGCCCCGCGGGGTTAAGGGAAAAACTGTTTTTT
>TRBV9|few|TRBD1|TRBJ1-1
CASSVGNGQGDEAFF
TGTGCCAGCAGCGTAGGAAATGGACAGGGGGATGAAGCTTTCTTT
>TRBV28|-|-|TRBJ1-2
CASSPGYFYGYTF
TGTGCCAGCAGCCCGGGGTACTTCTATGGCTACACCTTC
>TRBV7-6|-|-|TRBJ2-1
CASSLWAGLVDEQFF
TGTGCCAGCAGCTTATGGGCAGGGTTGGTGGATGAGCAGTTCTTC
>TRBV7-2|-|-|TRBJ2-1
CASEQTLRNEQFF
TGTGCCAGCGAGCAGACCCTCCGCAATGAGCAGTTCTTC
>TRBV19|-|TRBD1|TRBJ2-7
CASSPYATGDYEQYF
TGTGCCAGTAGTCCCTACGCGACAGGGGACTACGAGCAGTACTTC
>TRBV3-1/TRBV3-2|once|-|TRBJ2-7
CASSHYPGPNYEQYF
TGTGCCAGCAGCCATTACCCCGGTCCTAATTACGAGCAGTACTTC
>TRBV27|-|-|TRBJ2-1
CASSPSGDEQFF
TGTGCCAGCAGCCCCTCTGGGGATGAGCAGTTCTTC
>TRBV5-1|-|-|TRBJ1-1
CASSLGWGDTEAFF
TGCGCCAGCAGCTTGGGATGGGGGGACACTGAAGCTTTCTTT
>TRBV4-2|-|-|TRBJ2-7
CASSQDRSAYEQYF
TGTGCCAGCAGCCAAGATCGTAGCGCCTACGAGCAGTACTTC
>TRBV11-3|-|-|TRBJ2-6
CASSLAGSAGANVLTF
TGTGCCAGCAGCTTAGCTGGGTCTGCTGGGGCCAACGTCCTGACTTTC
>TRBV12-3/TRBV12-4|-|-|TRBJ2-7
CASRGQQYEQYF
TGTGCCAGCAGGGGGCAACAGTACGAGCAGTACTTC
>TRBV3-1/TRBV3-2|-|-|TRBJ2-3
CASSQYLVGDTQYF
TGTGCCAGCAGCCAGTATCTAGTTGGAGATACGCAGTATTTT
>TRBV6-5|-|-|TRBJ1-5
CASSYRDGNQPQHF
TGTGCCAGCAGTTACAGGGATGGCAATCAGCCCCAGCATTTT
>TRBV9|-|TRBD2|TRBJ2-1
CASSGTGTSGTFYNEQFF
TGTGCCAGCAGCGGAACCGGGACTAGCGGAACCTTCTACAATGAGCAGTTCTTC